The subject of this entry is one T cell receptor (beta chain). The CDR3 has 17 residues. Losses at the gene ends were 1 base for V and 5 bases for J; bases not matched to a gene: 5. Germline V gene sequence: CDR1 SGHAT, CDR2 FQNNGV. Produced via immunoSEQ multiplex PCR; TCRdb's table is partial and in-frame only. Of about 29,000 clones in the sample, 86% are singletons; the top ten hold approximately 24%. This specimen comes from a study of blood T cell repertoires in COVID-19. Study-wide background: Acute-phase and convalescent COVID-19 samples originated in the United States, Italy and Spain. Sources were T cells, B-cell-depleted T cells, or PBMCs; the material itself was cDNA or gDNA.

Sample: peripheral blood. The chain employs TRBV11-2 and TRBJ2-3; 14 nucleotides agree with TRBD2. This receptor was obtained from a human donor with active COVID-19. The donor label of this sample is uncertain. CDR3 in amino acids: CASSLGGTSGSGDTQYF. In DNA form, the CDR3 reads TGTGCCAGCAGCTTAGGTGGGACTAGCGGGAGTGGAGATACGCAGTATTTT.